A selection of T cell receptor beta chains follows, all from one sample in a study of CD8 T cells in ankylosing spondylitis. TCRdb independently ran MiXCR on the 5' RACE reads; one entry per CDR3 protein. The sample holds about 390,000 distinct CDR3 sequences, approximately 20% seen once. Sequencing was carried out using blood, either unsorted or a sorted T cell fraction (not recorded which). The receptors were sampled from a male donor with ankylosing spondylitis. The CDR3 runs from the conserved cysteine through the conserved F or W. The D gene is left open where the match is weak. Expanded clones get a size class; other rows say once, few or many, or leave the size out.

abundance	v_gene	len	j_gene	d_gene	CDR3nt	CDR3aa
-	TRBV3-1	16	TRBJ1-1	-	TGTGCCAGCACTAACAGAGGGGGGGGTTTCTCAAATGGAGCTTTCTTT	CASTNRGGGFSNGAFF
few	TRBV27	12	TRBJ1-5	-	TGTGCCAGCAGTGTATACCAGGGACCCCAGCATTTT	CASSVYQGPQHF
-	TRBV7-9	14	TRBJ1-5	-	TGTGCCAGCAGCTTTCCGGCCGACAATCAGCCCCAGCATTTT	CASSFPADNQPQHF
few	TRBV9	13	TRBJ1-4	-	TGTGCCAGCAGCGTAGGGAGTTACGAAAAACTGTTTTTT	CASSVGSYEKLFF
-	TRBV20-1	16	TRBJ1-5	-	TGCAGTGCTGAACCCGTTGACCGGGGCGGGAGTCAGCCCCAGCATTTT	CSAEPVDRGGSQPQHF
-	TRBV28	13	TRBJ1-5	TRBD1	TGTGCCAGCAACGACAGGGCGGCGGGGCCCCAGCATTTT	CASNDRAAGPQHF
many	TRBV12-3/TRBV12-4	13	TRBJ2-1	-	TGTGCCAGCAGTGGGGGACCTAACAATGAGCAGTTCTTC	CASSGGPNNEQFF
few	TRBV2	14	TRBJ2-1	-	TGTGCCAGCAGTGAACGGCGGCTTACCAATGAGCAGTTCTTC	CASSERRLTNEQFF
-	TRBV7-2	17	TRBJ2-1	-	TGTGCCAGCAGCTTAGCGCGCGCATCCAAGCTATACAATGAGCAGTTCTTC	CASSLARASKLYNEQFF
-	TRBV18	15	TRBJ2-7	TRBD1	TGTGCCAGCTCACCCGGACAGGGAATCATCTACGAGCAGTACTTC	CASSPGQGIIYEQYF
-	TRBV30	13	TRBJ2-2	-	TGTGCCTTTGGTCGGGAGAACACCGGGGAGCTGTTTTTT	CAFGRENTGELFF
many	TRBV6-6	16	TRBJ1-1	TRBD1	TGTGCCAGCAGTTTACCCGCCGGACAGGGGGCCACTGAAGCTTTCTTT	CASSLPAGQGATEAFF
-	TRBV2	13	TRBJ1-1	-	TGTGCCAGCAGTGACGGGGGGTACACTGAAGCTTTCTTT	CASSDGGYTEAFF
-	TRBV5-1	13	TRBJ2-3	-	TGCGCCAGCAGCGGCGGGACTCCAGATACGCAGTATTTT	CASSGGTPDTQYF
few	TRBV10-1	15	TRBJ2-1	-	TGCGCCAGCAGTGACTCTGGACAGCCCTACAATGAGCAGTTCTTC	CASSDSGQPYNEQFF
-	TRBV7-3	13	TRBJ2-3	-	TGTGCCAGCAGCTGGGCAGGCACAGATACGCAGTATTTT	CASSWAGTDTQYF
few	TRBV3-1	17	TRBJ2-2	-	TGTGCCAGCAGCCAAGAATGGTCGCGGATGAACACCGGGGAGCTGTTTTTT	CASSQEWSRMNTGELFF
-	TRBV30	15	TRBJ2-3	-	TGTGCCTGGAGTTGGGCAGCGGAGAGCACAGATACGCAGTATTTT	CAWSWAAESTDTQYF
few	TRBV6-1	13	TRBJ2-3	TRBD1	TGTGCCAGCAGTGATGACAGGGGGGATACGCAGTATTTT	CASSDDRGDTQYF
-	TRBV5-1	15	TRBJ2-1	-	TGCGCCAGCAGCTCCTTTCGGGGGATCTACAATGAGCAGTTCTTC	CASSSFRGIYNEQFF
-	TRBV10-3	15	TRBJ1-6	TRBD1	TGTGCCATCAGTGCCGGGACAGGGACAGATTCACCCCTCCACTTT	CAISAGTGTDSPLHF
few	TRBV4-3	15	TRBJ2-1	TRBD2	TGCGCCAGCAGCCAAGTGGCGGGAGTTTCCAATGAGCAGTTCTTC	CASSQVAGVSNEQFF
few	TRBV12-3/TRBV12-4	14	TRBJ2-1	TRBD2	TGTGCCAGCACCCGAGGACTAGCGGGACCTGGTGAGTTCTTC	CASTRGLAGPGEFF
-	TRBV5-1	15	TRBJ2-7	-	TGCGCCAGCAGCTTGGTGGGAGAGGGTTCCTACGAGCAGTACTTC	CASSLVGEGSYEQYF
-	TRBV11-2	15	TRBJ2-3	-	TGTGCCAGCGGTTGGACTCCCACCTCCCCAGATACGCAGTATTTT	CASGWTPTSPDTQYF
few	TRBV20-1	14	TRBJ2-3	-	TGCAGTGCTAGAGGGCGGATAAGCACAGATACGCAGTATTTT	CSARGRISTDTQYF
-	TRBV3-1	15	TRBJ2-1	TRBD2	TGTGCCAGCAGGCGGGAGCTAGCGGGAGGGAATGAGCAGTTCTTC	CASRRELAGGNEQFF
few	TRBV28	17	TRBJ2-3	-	TGTGCCAGCACCACCCCCAGCGCGGGACGCGTTAGGGATACGCAGTATTTT	CASTTPSAGRVRDTQYF
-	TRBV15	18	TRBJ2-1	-	TGTGCCACCAGCGGAATGGGGACGGGATCAAGCTCCTACAATGAGCAGTTCTTC	CATSGMGTGSSSYNEQFF
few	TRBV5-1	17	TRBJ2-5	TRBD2	TGCGCCAGCAGCTTGCGACTAGCGGAGGGGTTACAAGAGACCCAGTACTTC	CASSLRLAEGLQETQYF
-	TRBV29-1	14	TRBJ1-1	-	TGCAGCGTAGGGGACACTATAATGAACACTGAAGCTTTCTTT	CSVGDTIMNTEAFF
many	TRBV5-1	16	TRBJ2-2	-	TGCGCCAGCAGCTTGGCCCTTAGCGGTACCACCGGGGAGCTGTTTTTT	CASSLALSGTTGELFF
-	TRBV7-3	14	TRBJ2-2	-	TGTGCCAGCAGCGCCGCAACGAACACCGGGGAGCTGTTTTTT	CASSAATNTGELFF
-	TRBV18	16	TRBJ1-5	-	TGTGCCAGCTCCCCATCCGGGGGGATCAGCAATCAGCCCCAGCATTTT	CASSPSGGISNQPQHF
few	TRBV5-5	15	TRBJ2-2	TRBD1	TGTGCCAGCAGTTCGACAGGGGGGGACACCGGGGAGCTGTTTTTT	CASSSTGGDTGELFF
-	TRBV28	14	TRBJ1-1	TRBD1	TGTGCCAGCAGTCCGGACAGGGCCAGGACTGAAGCTTTCTTT	CASSPDRARTEAFF
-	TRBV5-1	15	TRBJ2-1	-	TGCGCCAGCACACTTGTCCGGGACGGAAACAATGAGCAGTTCTTC	CASTLVRDGNNEQFF
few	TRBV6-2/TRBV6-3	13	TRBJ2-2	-	TGTGCCAGCATCGAGAGTAGCCGAAGGGAGCTGTTTTTT	CASIESSRRELFF
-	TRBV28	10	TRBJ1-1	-	TGTGCCAGCGCACACACTGAAGCTTTCTTT	CASAHTEAFF
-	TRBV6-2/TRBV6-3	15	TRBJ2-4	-	TGTGCCAGCAGTGGGGGGGGCTCGACCAAAAACATTCAGTACTTC	CASSGGGSTKNIQYF
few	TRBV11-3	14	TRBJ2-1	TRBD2	TGTGCCAGCAGCTCTACGGGACTAGCGCATGAGCAGTTCTTC	CASSSTGLAHEQFF
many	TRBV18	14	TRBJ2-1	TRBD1	TGTGCCAGCTCACCAAACCAGGGGGCCGAAGAGCAGTTCTTC	CASSPNQGAEEQFF
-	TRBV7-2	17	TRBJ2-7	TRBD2	TGTGCCAGCAGCTTAAGAGCTCTTCGAGCGGGAGGTTACGAGCAGTACTTC	CASSLRALRAGGYEQYF
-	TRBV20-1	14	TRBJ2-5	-	TGCAGTGCTAGTTCCTTTGGAGTTCAAGAGACCCAGTACTTC	CSASSFGVQETQYF
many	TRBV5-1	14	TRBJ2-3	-	TGCGCCAGCTCGACGGACGCAAATACAGATACGCAGTATTTT	CASSTDANTDTQYF
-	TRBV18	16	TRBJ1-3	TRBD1	TGTGCCAGCTCACCCTGGGACAGCCTCTCTGGAAACACCATATATTTT	CASSPWDSLSGNTIYF
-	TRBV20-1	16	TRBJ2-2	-	TGCAGTGCTAGCAAGCTTATGCCCTTGGGCACCGGGGAGCTGTTTTTT	CSASKLMPLGTGELFF
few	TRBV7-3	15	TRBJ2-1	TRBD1	TGTGCCAGCAGCATGGTGGGACAGCCGTACAATGAGCAGTTCTTC	CASSMVGQPYNEQFF
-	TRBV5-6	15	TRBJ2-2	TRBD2	TGTGCCAGCAGCTTGTACGCGGGAGAAACCGGGGAGCTGTTTTTT	CASSLYAGETGELFF
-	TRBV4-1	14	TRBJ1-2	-	TGCGCCAGCAGCCAAGACGTTGGATCGGGCGGCTACACCTTC	CASSQDVGSGGYTF
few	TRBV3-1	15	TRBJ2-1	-	TGTGCCAGCAGCCAAGGTATGGGACTTTACAATGAGCAGTTCTTC	CASSQGMGLYNEQFF
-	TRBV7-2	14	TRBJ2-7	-	TGTGCCAGCAGCCCGGTTATACCCCTCTACGAGCAGTACTTC	CASSPVIPLYEQYF
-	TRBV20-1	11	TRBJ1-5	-	TGCAGCCCTTTGATGGGGGGGGCCCAGCATTTT	CSPLMGGAQHF
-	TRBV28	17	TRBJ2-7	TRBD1	TGTGCCAGCAGTTTTAACAGGGGGTTAACCGCGGGTTACGAGCAGTACTTC	CASSFNRGLTAGYEQYF